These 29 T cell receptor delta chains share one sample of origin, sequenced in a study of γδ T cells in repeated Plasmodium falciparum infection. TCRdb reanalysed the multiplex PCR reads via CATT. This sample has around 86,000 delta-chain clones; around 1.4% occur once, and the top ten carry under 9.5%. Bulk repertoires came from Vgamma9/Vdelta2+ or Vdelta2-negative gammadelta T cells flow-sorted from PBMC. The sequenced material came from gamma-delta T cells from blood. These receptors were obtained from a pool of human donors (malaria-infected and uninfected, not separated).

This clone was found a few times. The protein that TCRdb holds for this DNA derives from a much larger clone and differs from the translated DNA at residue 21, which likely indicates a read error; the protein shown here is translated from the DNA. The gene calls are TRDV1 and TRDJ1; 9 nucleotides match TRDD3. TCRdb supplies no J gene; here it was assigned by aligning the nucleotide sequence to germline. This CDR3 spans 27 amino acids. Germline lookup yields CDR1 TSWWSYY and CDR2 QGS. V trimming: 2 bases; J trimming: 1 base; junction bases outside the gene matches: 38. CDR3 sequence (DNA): TGTGCTCTTGGGGAAGTGAGAGTCCGAAAACCAGTACAGCTACTGGGGGAGAGATACTGGGGCACCGATAAACTCATCTTT. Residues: CALGEVRVRKPVQLLGERYWGTDKLIF.

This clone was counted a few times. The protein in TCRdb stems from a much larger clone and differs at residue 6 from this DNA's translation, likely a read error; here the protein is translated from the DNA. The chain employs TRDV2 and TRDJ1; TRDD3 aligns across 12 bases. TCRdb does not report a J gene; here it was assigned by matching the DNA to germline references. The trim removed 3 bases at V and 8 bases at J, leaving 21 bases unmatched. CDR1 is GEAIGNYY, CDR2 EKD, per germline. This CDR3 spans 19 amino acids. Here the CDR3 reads CACDPPPTLRLGDTSKLIF. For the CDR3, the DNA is TGTGCCTGTGACCCGCCTCCTACCTTACGACTGGGGGATACCTCAAAACTCATCTTT.

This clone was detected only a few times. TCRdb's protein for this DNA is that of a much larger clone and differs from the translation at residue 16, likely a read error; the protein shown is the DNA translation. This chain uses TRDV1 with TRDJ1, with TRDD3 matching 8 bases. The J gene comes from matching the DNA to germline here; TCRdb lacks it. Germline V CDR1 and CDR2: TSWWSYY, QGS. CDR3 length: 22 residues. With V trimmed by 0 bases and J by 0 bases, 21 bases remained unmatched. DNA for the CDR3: TGTGCTCTTGGGGAACTAAGACTGACCTTCTGGGGGAAAACTAGCCACACCGATAAACTCATCTTT. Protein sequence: CALGELRLTFWGKTSHTDKLIF.

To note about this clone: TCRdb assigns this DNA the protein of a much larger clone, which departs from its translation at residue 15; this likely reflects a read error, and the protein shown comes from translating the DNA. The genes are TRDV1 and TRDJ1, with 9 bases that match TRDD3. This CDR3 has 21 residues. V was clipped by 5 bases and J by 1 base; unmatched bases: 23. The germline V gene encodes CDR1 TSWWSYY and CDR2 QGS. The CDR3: CALGSPLWGPTYWGSTDKLIF. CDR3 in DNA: TGTGCTCTTGGGTCCCCTTTGTGGGGTCCTACGTACTGGGGGAGCACCGATAAACTCATCTTT.

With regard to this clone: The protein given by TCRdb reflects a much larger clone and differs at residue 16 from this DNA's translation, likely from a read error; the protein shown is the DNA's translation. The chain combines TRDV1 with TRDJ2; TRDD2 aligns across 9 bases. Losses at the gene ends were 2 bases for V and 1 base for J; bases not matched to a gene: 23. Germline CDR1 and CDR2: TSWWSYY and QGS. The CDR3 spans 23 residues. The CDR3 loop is CALGEGAFLRVGFPWDLTAQLFF. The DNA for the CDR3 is TGTGCTCTTGGGGAAGGGGCCTTCCTACGGGTAGGGTTCCCCTGGGATTTGACAGCACAACTCTTCTTT.

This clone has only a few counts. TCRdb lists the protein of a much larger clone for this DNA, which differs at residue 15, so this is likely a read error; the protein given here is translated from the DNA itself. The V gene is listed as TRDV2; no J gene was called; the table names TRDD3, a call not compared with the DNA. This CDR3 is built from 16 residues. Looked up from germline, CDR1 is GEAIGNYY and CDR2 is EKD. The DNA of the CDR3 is TGTGCCTGTGAACCTGCGGCCAAATGGGGGAGAGATAAACTCACCTTT. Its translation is CACEPAAKWGRDKLTF.

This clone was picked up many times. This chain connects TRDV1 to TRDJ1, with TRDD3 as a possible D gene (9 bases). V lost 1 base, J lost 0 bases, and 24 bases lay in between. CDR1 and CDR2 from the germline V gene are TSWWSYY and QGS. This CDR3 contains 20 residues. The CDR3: CALGEPSYLDWGRYTDKLIF. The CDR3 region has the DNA TGTGCTCTTGGGGAACCTTCCTACCTCGACTGGGGGAGGTACACCGATAAACTCATCTTT.

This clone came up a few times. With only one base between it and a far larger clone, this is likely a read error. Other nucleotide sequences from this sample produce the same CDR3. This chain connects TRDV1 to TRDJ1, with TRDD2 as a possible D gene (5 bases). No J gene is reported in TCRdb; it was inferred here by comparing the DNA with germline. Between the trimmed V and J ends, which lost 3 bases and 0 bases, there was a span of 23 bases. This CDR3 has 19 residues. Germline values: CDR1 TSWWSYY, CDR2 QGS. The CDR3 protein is CALGDPSPFGRGYTDKLIF. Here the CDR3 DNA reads TGTGCTCTTGGGGACCCAAGTCCCTTCGGGAGAGGGTACACCGATAAACTCATCTTT.

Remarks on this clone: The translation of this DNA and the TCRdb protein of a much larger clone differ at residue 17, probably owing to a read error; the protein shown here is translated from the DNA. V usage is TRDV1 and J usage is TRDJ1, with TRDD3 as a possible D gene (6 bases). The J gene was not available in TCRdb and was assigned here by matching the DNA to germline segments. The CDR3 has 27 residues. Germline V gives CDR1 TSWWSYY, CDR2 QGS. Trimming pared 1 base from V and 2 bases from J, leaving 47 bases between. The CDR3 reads CALGEPVSYKLTHTIWCHTWGTDKLIF. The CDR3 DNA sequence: TGTGCTCTTGGGGAACCTGTCTCCTATAAACTCACTCATACTATCTGGTGCCACACATGGGGGACCGATAAACTCATCTTT.

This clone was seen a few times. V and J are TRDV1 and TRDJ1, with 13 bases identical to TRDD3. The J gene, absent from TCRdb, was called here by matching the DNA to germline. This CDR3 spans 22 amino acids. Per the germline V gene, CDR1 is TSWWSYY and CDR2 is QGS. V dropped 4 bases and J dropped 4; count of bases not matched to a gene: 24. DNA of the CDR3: TGTGCTCTTGGGGGCCACCCCTTCCTACGCCTAACTGGGGGATACGCCTACGATAAACTCATCTTT. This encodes CALGGHPFLRLTGGYAYDKLIF.

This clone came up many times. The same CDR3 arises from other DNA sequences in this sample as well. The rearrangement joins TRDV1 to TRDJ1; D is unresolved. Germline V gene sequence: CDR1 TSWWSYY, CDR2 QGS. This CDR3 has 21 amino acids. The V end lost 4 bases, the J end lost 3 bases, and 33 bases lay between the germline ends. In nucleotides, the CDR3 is TGTGCTCTTGGGGTCCCGAGGCAACTACGTTTTCCACAGCCGGCCTCCGATAAACTCATCTTT. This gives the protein CALGVPRQLRFPQPASDKLIF.

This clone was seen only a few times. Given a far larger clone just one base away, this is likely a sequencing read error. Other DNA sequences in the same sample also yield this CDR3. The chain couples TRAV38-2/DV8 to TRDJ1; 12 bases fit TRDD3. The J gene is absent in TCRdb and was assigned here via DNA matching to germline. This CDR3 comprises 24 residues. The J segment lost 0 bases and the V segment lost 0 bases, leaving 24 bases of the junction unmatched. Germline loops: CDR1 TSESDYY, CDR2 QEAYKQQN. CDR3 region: CAYRSGPSYDYWGILKGYTDKLIF. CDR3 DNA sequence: TGTGCTTATAGGAGCGGACCTTCCTACGACTACTGGGGGATACTGAAGGGGTACACCGATAAACTCATCTTT.

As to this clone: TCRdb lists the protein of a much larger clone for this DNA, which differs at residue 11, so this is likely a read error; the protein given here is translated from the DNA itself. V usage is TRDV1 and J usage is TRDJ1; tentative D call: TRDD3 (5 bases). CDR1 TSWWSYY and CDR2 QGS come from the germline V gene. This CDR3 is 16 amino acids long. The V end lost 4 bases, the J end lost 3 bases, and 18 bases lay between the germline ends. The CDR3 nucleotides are TGTGCTCTTGGGGCTCCTGGCTGGGTAATCCCCGATAAACTCATCTTT. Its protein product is CALGAPGWVIPDKLIF.

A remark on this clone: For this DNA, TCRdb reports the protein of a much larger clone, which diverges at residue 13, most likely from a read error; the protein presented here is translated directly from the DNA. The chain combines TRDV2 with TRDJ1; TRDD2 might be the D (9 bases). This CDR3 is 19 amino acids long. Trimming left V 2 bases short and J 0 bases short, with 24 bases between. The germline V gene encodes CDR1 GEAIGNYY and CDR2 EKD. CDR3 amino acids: CACDIVLPTGDTYTDKLIF. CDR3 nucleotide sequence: TGTGCCTGTGACATTGTCCTTCCTACCGGGGATACCTACACCGATAAACTCATCTTT.

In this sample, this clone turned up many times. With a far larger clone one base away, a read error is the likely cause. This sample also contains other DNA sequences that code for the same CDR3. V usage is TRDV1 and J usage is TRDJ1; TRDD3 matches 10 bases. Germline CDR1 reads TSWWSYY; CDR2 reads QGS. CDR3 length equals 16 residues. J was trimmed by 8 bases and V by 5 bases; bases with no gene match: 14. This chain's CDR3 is CALGIRTGGLSAKLIF. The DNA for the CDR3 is TGTGCTCTTGGGATCCGGACTGGGGGATTATCCGCCAAACTCATCTTT.

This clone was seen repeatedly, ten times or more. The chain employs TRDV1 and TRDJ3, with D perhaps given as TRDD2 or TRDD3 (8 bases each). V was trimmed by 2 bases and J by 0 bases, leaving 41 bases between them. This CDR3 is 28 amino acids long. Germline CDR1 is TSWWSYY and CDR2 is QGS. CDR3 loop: CALGEWARPSYYWGADPFASWDTRQMFF. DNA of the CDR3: TGTGCTCTTGGGGAATGGGCCAGGCCTTCCTATTACTGGGGGGCCGACCCCTTCGCCTCCTGGGACACCCGACAGATGTTTTTC.

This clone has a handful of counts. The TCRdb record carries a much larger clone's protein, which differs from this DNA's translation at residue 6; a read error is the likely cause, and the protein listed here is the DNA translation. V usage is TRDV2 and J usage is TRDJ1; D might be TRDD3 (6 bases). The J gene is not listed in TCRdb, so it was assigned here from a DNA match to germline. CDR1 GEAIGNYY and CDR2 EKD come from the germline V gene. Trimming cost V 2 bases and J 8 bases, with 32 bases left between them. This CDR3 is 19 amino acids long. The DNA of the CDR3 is TGTGCCTGTGACAAGCCGGGGGACTCACCAACTCTCCAAAGTGACAAACTCATCTTT. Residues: CACDKPGDSPTLQSDKLIF.

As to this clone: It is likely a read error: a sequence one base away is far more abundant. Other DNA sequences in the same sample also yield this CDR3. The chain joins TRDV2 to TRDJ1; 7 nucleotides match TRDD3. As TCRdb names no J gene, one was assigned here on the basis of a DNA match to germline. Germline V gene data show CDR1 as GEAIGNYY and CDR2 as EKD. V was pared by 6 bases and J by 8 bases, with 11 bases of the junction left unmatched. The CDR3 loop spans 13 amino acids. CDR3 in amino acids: CACLTGGYEKLIF. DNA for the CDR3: TGTGCCTGTCTGACTGGAGGATACGAAAAACTCATCTTT.

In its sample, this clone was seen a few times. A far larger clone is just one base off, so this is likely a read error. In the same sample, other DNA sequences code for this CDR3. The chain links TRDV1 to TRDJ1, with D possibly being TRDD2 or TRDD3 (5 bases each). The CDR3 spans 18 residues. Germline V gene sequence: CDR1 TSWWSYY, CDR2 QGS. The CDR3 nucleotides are TGTGCCCTTGGGGACCCTAGACCTACACCCCTGGTGACCGGTAAACTCATCTTT. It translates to CALGDPRPTPLVTGKLIF.

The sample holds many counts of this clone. CDR3 amino acids: CACDTVGMEYAKLIF. The CDR3 coding sequence is TGTGCCTGTGACACCGTCGGGATGGAGTATGCTAAACTCATCTTT. The J gene is TRDJ1, the V gene TRDV2; the D gene is possibly TRDD3 (5 bases). The germline V gene has CDR1 GEAIGNYY and CDR2 EKD. V gave up 0 bases and J gave up 7 bases, with 17 bases separating them. The CDR3 extends over 15 amino acids.

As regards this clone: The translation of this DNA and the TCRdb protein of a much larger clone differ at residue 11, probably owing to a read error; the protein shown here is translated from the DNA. CDR3 loop: CACDTVRVVGNTESDKLIF. CDR3 DNA: TGTGCCTGTGACACCGTCCGCGTGGTGGGGAATACGGAATCCGATAAACTCATCTTT. The rearrangement joins TRDV2 to TRDJ1; a possible D gene is TRDD3 (5 bases). The J gene, absent from TCRdb, was called here by matching the DNA to germline. Trimming took 0 bases from V and 3 from J, leaving 25 bases between them. Per the germline V gene, CDR1 is GEAIGNYY and CDR2 is EKD. The CDR3 consists of 19 residues.

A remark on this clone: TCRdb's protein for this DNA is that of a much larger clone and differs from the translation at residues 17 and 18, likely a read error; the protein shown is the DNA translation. The CDR3: CALGYRFLYTGGPALTEKLFF. DNA of the CDR3: TGTGCTCTTGGCTACCGATTCCTCTATACTGGGGGTCCTGCTTTGACAGAAAAACTCTTCTTT. The rearrangement uses TRDV1 and TRDJ2; TRDD3 agrees at 8 bases. Germline V gives CDR1 TSWWSYY, CDR2 QGS. This CDR3 is built from 21 residues. The junction had 33 bases not matched to a gene; V was cut back by 6 bases and J by 12 bases.

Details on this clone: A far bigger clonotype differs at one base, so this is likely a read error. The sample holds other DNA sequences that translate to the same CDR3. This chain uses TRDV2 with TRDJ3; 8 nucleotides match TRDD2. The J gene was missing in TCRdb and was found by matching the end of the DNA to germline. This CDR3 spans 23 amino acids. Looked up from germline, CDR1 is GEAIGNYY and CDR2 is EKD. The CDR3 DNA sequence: TGCGCCTGTGACGATGGGGGCCTTCCTAGCCGGGGGACGAGCTCCTGGGACACCCGACAGATGTTTTTC. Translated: CACDDGGLPSRGTSSWDTRQMFF.

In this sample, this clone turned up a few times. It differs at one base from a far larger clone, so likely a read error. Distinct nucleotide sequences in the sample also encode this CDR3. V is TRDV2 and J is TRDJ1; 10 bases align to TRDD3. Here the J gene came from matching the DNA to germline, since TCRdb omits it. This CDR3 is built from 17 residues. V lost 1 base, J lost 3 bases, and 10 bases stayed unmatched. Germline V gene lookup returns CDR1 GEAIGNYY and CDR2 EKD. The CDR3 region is CACDTVGGYADPDKLIF. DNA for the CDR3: TGTGCCTGTGACACTGTAGGGGGATACGCGGATCCCGATAAACTCATCTTT.

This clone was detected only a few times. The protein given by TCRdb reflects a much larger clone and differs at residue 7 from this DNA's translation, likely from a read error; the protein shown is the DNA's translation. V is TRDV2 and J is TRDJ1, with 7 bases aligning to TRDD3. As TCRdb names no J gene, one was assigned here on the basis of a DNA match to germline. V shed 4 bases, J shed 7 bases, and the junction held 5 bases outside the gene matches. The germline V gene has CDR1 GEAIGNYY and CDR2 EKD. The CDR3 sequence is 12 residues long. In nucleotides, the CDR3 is TGTGCCTGTGATCTGGGGGCTAGTAAACTCATCTTT. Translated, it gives CACDLGASKLIF.

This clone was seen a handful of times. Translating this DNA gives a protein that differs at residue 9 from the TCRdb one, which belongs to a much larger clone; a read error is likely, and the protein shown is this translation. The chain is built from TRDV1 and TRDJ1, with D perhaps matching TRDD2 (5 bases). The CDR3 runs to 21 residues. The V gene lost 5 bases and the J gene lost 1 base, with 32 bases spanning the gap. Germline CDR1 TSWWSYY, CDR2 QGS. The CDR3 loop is CALGIERGPYIPLRGTDKLIF. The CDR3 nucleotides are TGTGCTCTTGGGATAGAACGCGGTCCCTACATACCCCTTAGGGGCACCGATAAACTCATCTTT.

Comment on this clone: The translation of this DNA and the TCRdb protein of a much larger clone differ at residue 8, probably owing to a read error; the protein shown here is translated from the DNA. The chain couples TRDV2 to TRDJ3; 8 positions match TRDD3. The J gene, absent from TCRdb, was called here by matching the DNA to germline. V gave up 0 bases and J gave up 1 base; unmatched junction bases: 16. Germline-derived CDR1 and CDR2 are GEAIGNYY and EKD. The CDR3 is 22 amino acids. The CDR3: CACDTAPETGGSSSWDTRQMFF. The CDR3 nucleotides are TGTGCCTGTGACACCGCTCCGGAGACTGGGGGCTCTTCTTCCTGGGACACCCGACAGATGTTTTTC.

The DNA of the CDR3 is TGTGCTCTTGGGGAAGAGCCCGACTGGGGGATAAGGCTTAAGGGACTCATCTTT. It codes for CALGEEPDWGIRLKGLIF. The rearrangement joins TRDV1 to TRDJ1, with 11 nucleotides matching TRDD3. Here the J gene came from matching the DNA to germline, since TCRdb omits it. Germline CDR1 reads TSWWSYY; CDR2 reads QGS. The CDR3 has 18 amino acids. With V trimmed by 2 bases and J by 10 bases, 18 bases remained unmatched.

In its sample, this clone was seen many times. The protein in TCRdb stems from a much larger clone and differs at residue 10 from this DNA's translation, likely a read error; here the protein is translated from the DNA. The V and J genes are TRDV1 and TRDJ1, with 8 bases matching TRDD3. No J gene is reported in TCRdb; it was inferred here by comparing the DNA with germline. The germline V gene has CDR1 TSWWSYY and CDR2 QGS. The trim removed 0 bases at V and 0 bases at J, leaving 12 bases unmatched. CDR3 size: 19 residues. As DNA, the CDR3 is TGTGCTCTTGGGGAACTAGGCTGGGGGACACCCTCATACACCGATAAACTCATCTTT. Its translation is CALGELGWGTPSYTDKLIF.